This T cell receptor beta chain came from a study of human T cells and chemical hapten exposure. General observations from the study: Once DPC sensitization occurred, TCRs above 1 in 1000 frequency showed no change.

Extraction yielded total RNA from whole blood (unfractionated). Unique molecular identifiers were affixed to discrete cDNA molecules within the library. Original processing methods: Individual samples carried between 23,224 and 690,600 TCRs, with some 100,000 as the median. A single record per CDR3 protein comes from TCRdb applying MiXCR to the 5' RACE reads. The V and J calls come from TCRdb's annotation, not from the publication. The data contain 95,000 to 120,000 distinct CDR3 sequences, approximately 20% of them singletons. CDR1 and CDR2 from the germline V gene are SQVTM and ANQGSEA. V lost 7 bases, J lost 4 bases, and 9 bases stayed unmatched. There are 15 residues in the CDR3. Remarks on this clonotype: Antigen: not known.

The genes are TRBV29-1 and TRBJ2-7, with 14 bases that match TRBD2. This TCR derives from a human donor in good health. CDR3 coding DNA: TGCAGCGCTACCGGGACTAGCGGGAGCTTTTACGAGCAGTACTTC. Translating gives CSATGTSGSFYEQYF.